This T cell receptor beta chain derives from a study of OX40 agonist ivuxolimab in advanced cancers. Across the study: It was ivuxolimab, an agonistic anti-OX40 (CD134) antibody, that patients were treated with. Patients with prior anti-PD-1, anti-PD-L1 or anti-CTLA-4 therapy were eligible; less than 50% had some. Study outcomes and limitations: Specificity for antigen went undetermined in the expanded peripheral T cells.

As for this clone: The antigen is undetermined.

The CDR3 spans 16 residues. Trimming pared 4 bases from V and 5 bases from J, leaving 21 bases between. Germline V gene data show CDR1 as MGHRA and CDR2 as YSYEKL. Blood got drawn at baseline, again on cycle 4 day 1, and then on cycle 7 day 1. TCRdb's table, derived via immunoSEQ multiplex PCR, lists solely in-frame clones and lacks some. The sample contains roughly 80,000 clones, 85% of which appear only once. Sequencing was performed on CD4+ or CD8+ T cells sorted from blood, taken in a trial of the OX40 agonist ivuxolimab. This rearrangement joins TRBV4-1 to TRBJ2-7; D remains unclear. This TCR came from an adult with an advanced solid tumor such as melanoma, head and neck, liver or kidney cancer. This chain's CDR3 is CASSRTPGTHRDEQYF. The CDR3 DNA follows: TGCGCCAGCAGCCGTACTCCGGGCACCCACCGGGACGAGCAGTACTTC.